The clone carrying this T cell receptor beta chain was observed a handful of times. Its matching antigen is unknown. This specimen belongs to a study of T-cell reconstitution after alpha-beta-depleted transplantation in children. Study outcomes and limitations: Hyperexpanded clones declined; after one year, newly produced T cells mostly supplied diversity. Several hundred expanded graft clones reportedly were the source of alpha-beta T cells about two months after transplant. Recipient T cells and thymic progenitors that survived were the source of the high TCRbeta diversity seen at day 60 in some patients.

The germline gives CDR1 SGHVS, CDR2 FQNEAQ. The CDR3 runs to 17 residues. J lost 2 bases, V lost 5 bases, and 9 bases had no gene match. Unique molecular identifiers were used to barcode this TCRbeta library. Using its own MiXCR run on the PCR reads, TCRdb lists one record per CDR3 protein. Of 400,000 to 450,000 distinct CDR3 sequences listed, about 40% are singletons. The clonotype comes from a girl aged 2 to 9 with aplastic anemia, due to receive a stem cell transplant. The V call is TRBV7-8, the J call TRBJ2-7, with 13 bases aligning to TRBD2. The material was PBMCs, obtained before TCRalphabeta/CD19-depleted stem cell transplant. CDR3 nucleotides: TGTGCCAGCAGCCCGGGGACTAGCGGGGACAATACCTACGAGCAGTACTTC. This encodes CASSPGTSGDNTYEQYF.